This is a list of T cell receptor beta chains from one sample in a study of cytomegalovirus exposure and HLA in healthy donors. The repertoire was sequenced with immunoSEQ multiplex PCR; TCRdb's copy has only in-frame clones and lacks some. The data show about 100,000 clones, roughly 80% seen once. The sample comprised PBMCs. These TCRs come from a man between 40 and 49 years old in good health and CMV-seropositive. CDR3s include the opening cysteine and the closing phenylalanine or tryptophan. A D gene is named only where the DNA matches it firmly. Size is stated for part of the rows, as once, few or many counts, or as a class when the clone is expanded.

CDR3 protein	CDR3 DNA	D gene	V gene	J gene	clone size
CAISGPDSLYGYTF	TGTGCCATCAGTGGCCCTGACAGCCTCTATGGCTACACCTTC	-	TRBV10-3	TRBJ1-2	-
CASSVALGASTDTQYF	TGTGCCAGCAGCGTAGCTTTAGGGGCTAGCACAGATACGCAGTATTTT	-	TRBV9	TRBJ2-3	-
CASSLTGGVQPQHF	TGTGCCAGCAGCTTAACCGGGGGTGTTCAGCCCCAGCATTTT	-	TRBV11-2	TRBJ1-5	-
CASSLASGVPGELFF	TGTGCCAGCAGCTTGGCTAGCGGGGTTCCCGGGGAGCTGTTTTTT	TRBD2	TRBV5-4	TRBJ2-2	-
CASSTGLAGSPQYF	TGTGCCAGCAGCACCGGACTAGCGGGAAGTCCGCAGTACTTC	TRBD2	TRBV7-2	TRBJ2-7	-
CASSLRQDSYNEQFF	TGTGCCAGCAGTTTACGGCAGGACTCATACAATGAGCAGTTCTTC	-	TRBV27	TRBJ2-1	-
CSVEDPAGQNSYEQCF	TGCAGCGTTGAAGACCCCGCAGGCCAAAACTCCTACGAGCAGTGCTTC	-	TRBV29-1	TRBJ2-7	-
CASSPNGQGSDTQYF	TGCGCCAGCAGCCCAAATGGACAGGGCTCAGATACGCAGTATTTT	TRBD1	TRBV5-1	TRBJ2-3	-
CASSLDTYNEQFF	TGTGCCAGCAGCTTGGACACTTACAATGAGCAGTTCTTC	-	TRBV7-8	TRBJ2-1	-
CASSRLAGEAGELFF	TGTGCCAGTAGTCGACTAGCGGGGGAAGCCGGGGAGCTGTTTTTT	TRBD2	TRBV19	TRBJ2-2	-
CASSLVASGGGETQYF	TGTGCCAGCAGCTTAGTTGCCAGCGGGGGAGGAGAGACCCAGTACTTC	TRBD2	TRBV7-2	TRBJ2-5	-
CAIAGQIQETQYF	TGTGCCATCGCGGGACAGATACAAGAGACCCAGTACTTC	-	TRBV10-3	TRBJ2-5	-
CASSLAAEETQYF	TGTGCCAGCAGCTTAGCGGCCGAAGAGACCCAGTACTTC	-	TRBV7-2	TRBJ2-5	-
CSGGQGAETQYF	TGCAGCGGAGGACAGGGGGCTGAGACCCAGTACTTC	TRBD1	TRBV29-1	TRBJ2-5	-
CASSPPSGRSNEQFF	TGTGCCAGCAGCCCACCTAGCGGGAGAAGCAATGAGCAGTTCTTC	TRBD2	TRBV7-9	TRBJ2-1	-
CASSLMGVGHTDTQYF	TGTGCCAGCAGCTTGATGGGAGTCGGGCACACAGATACGCAGTATTTT	-	TRBV5-4	TRBJ2-3	-
CAGTRGGQGNNEQFF	TGTGCCGGAACCAGGGGGGGACAGGGTAACAATGAGCAGTTCTTC	TRBD1	TRBV13	TRBJ2-1	few
CASSRLAGDMSEQYF	TGTGCCAGCAGTAGACTAGCGGGGGACATGAGCGAGCAGTACTTC	TRBD2	TRBV25-1	TRBJ2-7	-
CASSLGGGTEAFF	TGTGCCAGCAGCTTAGGAGGCGGCACTGAAGCTTTCTTT	-	TRBV7-9	TRBJ1-1	-
CATSRKTGGGETQYF	TGTGCCACCAGCAGAAAAACAGGGGGCGGAGAGACCCAGTACTTC	TRBD1	TRBV15	TRBJ2-5	-
CASSLGQGGYEQYF	TGTGCCAGCAGTTTAGGACAGGGCGGCTACGAGCAGTACTTC	TRBD1	TRBV28	TRBJ2-7	few
CASSLPLRGGTQYF	TGTGCCAGCAGCTTGCCCCTCCGCGGGGGGACCCAGTACTTC	TRBD2	TRBV7-6	TRBJ2-5	once
CASSAGEQETQYF	TGTGCCAGCAGTGCCGGGGAACAAGAGACCCAGTACTTC	-	TRBV6-1	TRBJ2-5	-
CASSYPTSGGTDTQYF	TGTGCCAGCAGTTACCCGACTAGCGGGGGAACAGATACGCAGTATTTT	TRBD2	TRBV6-5	TRBJ2-3	-
CASSRAGDNQPQHF	TGTGCCAGCAGCCGCGCGGGTGACAATCAGCCCCAGCATTTT	-	TRBV27	TRBJ1-5	-
CASSLGGQGSPLHF	TGTGCCAGCAGCTTAGGGGGTCAGGGTTCACCCCTCCACTTT	-	TRBV13	TRBJ1-6	once
CASSGDRGWQETQYF	TGTGCCAGCAGTGGGGACAGGGGGTGGCAAGAGACCCAGTACTTC	TRBD1	TRBV6-5	TRBJ2-5	-
CASSIDRTSGSTDTQYF	TGTGCCAGTAGTATAGATCGGACTAGCGGGAGCACAGATACGCAGTATTTT	TRBD2	TRBV19	TRBJ2-3	-
CASSLPKRQAGDRVCEQYF	TGTGCCAGCAGTTTACCGAAGCGGCAAGCGGGGGACAGGGTTTGCGAGCAGTACTTC	-	TRBV27	TRBJ2-7	-
CASSKGQGNYGYTF	TGCGCCAGCAGCAAAGGACAGGGGAACTATGGCTACACCTTC	TRBD1	TRBV4-1	TRBJ1-2	-
CSADSDYEQYF	TGCAGTGCTGACTCCGACTACGAGCAGTACTTC	-	TRBV20-1	TRBJ2-7	-